The following is a TCR beta chain sequence with its context. The antigen remains unidentified. Germline CDR1 reads MNHEY; CDR2 reads SVGAGI. The CDR3 is made up of 13 amino acids. Deletions cut 5 bases from V and 3 bases from J, with 8 bases between. This sample stems from a study of shared clonotypes between healthy human individuals. Study as a whole: Per donor, three plates held CD4 naive cells, three held CD4 memory, two held CD8 naive and one held CD8 memory.

TCRdb's table, derived via immunoSEQ multiplex PCR, lists solely in-frame clones and lacks some. The table lists over a million clones, 97% to 99% of them singletons. Whole-study results and caveats: Only blood underwent sampling, and tissue repertoires likely differ. Non-shared clonotypes displayed generation probabilities falling below those of clonotypes present in all four donors. Naive CD4 clonotype sharing across several donors was 4% to 5.5%.

Sequences were obtained from naive CD4+ T cells sorted from blood. Specified subset: CD45RA+ positively selected. The genes are TRBV6-5 and TRBJ2-1; possibly TRBD1 for D (5 bases). This receptor was obtained from a man in his thirties or forties in good health. The DNA of the CDR3 is TGTGCCAGCAGTGCAGACAGCTACAATGAGCAGTTCTTC. Residues: CASSADSYNEQFF.